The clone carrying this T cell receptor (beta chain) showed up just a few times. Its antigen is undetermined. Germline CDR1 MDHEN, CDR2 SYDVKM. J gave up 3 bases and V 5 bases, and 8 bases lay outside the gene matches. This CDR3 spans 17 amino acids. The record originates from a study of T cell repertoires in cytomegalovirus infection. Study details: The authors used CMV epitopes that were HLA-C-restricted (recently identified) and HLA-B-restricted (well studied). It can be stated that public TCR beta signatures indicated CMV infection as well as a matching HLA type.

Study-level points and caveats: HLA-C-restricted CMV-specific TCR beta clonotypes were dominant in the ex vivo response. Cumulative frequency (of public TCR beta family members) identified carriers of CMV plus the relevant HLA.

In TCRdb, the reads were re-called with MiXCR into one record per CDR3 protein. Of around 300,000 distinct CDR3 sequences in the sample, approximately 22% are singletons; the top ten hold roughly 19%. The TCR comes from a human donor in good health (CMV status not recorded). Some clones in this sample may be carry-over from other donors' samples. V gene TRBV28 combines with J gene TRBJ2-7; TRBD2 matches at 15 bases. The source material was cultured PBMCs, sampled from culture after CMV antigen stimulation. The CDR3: CASSPRTSGRAFYEQYF. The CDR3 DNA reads TGTGCCAGCAGTCCTCGGACTAGCGGGAGGGCTTTCTACGAGCAGTACTTC. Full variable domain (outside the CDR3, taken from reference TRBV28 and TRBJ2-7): DVKVTQSSRYLVKRTGEKVFLECVQDMDHENMFWYRQDPGLGLRLIYFSYDVKMKEKGDIPEGYSVSREKKERFSLILESASTNQTSMYLCASSPRTSGRAFYEQYFGPGTRLTVT.